This T cell receptor beta chain emerged from a study of regulatory T cells in long-lasting Graves disease. Study findings and constraints: Persistent disease showed a preference for TRBV28, TRBJ1-2 and TRBJ2-5.

The sample holds many counts of this clonotype. Its antigen remains unidentified. CDR1 SQVTM and CDR2 ANQGSEA come from the germline V gene. Trimming shortened V by 3 bases and J by 1 base, and 6 bases separated the two germline ends. This CDR3 contains 12 residues. HTBI primers from iRepertoire and Arm-PCR of CDR3 regions yielded the TCR beta libraries. Original handling: Identification yielded 60 or so TRBV and about 15 TRBJ segments across samples. A single record per CDR3 protein comes from TCRdb applying MiXCR to the multiplex PCR reads. TCRdb's processing, not the study's, gives the V and J calls here. Of roughly 450,000 distinct CDR3 sequences listed, under 25% were seen once; the top ten hold 7.8%. Time point indicated: persistent/refractory GD, antithyroid drugs over 5 years with positive TRAb. After RNA was extracted from PBMCs, the TCR library was made from it.

This TCR derives from a female donor with Graves disease. The chain is built from TRBV29-1 and TRBJ1-2, with D unresolved. The material was peripheral blood mononuclear cells (PBMCs), obtained when the disease was refractory, from a patient treated with antithyroid drugs. This CDR3 reads CSVDFNNYGYTF. The CDR3 nucleotides read TGCAGCGTTGACTTTAATAACTATGGCTACACCTTC. Drawing the rest from reference TRBV29-1 and TRBJ1-2, the complete variable domain is SAVISQKPSRDICQRGTSLTIQCQVDSQVTMMFWYRQQPGQSLTLIATANQGSEATYESGFVIDKFPISRPNLTFSTLTVSNMSPEDSSIYLCSVDFNNYGYTFGSGTRLTVV.